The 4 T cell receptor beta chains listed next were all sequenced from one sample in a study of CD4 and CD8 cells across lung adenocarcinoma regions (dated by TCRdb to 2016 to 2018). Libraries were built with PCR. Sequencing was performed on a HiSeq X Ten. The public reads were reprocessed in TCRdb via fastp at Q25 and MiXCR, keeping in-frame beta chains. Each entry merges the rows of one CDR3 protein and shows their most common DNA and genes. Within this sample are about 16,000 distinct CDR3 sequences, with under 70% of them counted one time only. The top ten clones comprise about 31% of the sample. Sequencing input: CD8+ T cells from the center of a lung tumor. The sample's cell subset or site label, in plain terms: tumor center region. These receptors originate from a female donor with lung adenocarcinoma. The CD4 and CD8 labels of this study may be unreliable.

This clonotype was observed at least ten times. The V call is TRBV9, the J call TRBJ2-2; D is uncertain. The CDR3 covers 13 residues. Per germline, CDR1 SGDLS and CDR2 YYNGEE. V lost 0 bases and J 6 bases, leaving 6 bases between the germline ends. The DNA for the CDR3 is TGTGCCAGCAGCGTAGATAGTTCCGGGGAGCTGTTTTTT. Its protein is CASSVDSSGELFF. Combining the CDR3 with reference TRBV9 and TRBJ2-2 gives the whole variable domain DSGVTQTPKHLITATGQRVTLRCSPRSGDLSVYWYQQSLDQGLQFLIQYYNGEERAKGNILERFSAQQFPDLHSELNLSSLELGDSALYFCASSVDSSGELFFGEGSRLTVL.

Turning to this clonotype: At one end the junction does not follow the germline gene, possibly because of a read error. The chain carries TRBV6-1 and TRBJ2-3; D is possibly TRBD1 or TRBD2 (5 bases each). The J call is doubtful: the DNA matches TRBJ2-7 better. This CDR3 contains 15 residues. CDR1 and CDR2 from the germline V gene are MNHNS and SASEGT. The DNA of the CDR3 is TGTGGCAGCAGGTCGGGGCCTAGAGCCGGAAATACGCAGTACTTC. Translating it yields CGSRSGPRAGNTQYF.

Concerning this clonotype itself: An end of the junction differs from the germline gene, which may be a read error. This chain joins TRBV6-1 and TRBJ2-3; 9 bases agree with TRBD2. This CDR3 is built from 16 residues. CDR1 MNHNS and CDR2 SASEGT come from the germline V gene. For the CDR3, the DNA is TGTGCCAGCGGGGGTAGCGGGGGCCCAGCCACAGATACGCAGTATTTC. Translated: CASGGSGGPATDTQYF.

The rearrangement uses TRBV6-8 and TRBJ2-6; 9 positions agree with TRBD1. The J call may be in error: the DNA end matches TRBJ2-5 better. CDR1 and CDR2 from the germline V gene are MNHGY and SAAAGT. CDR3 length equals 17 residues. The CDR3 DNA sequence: TGTGCCAGCAGTACTTACAGGGGGCAGCCTGGGGCCAACGTCCAGTACTTC. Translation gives CASSTYRGQPGANVQYF.